The source of this T cell receptor beta chain is a study of blood T cells in healthy people across ages. This clonotype was counted between two and nine times. Its specificity is unknown. Germline-derived CDR1 and CDR2 are MNHNS and SASEGT. This CDR3 spans 13 amino acids. After removal of 10 bases from V and 9 bases from J, the junction contained 11 bases not matched to a gene. Study-wide points: The diversity estimates, figures obtained from one million T cells, were considered underestimates. Donor CMV status, an unknown factor, possibly confounded changes in expanded clonotypes. Both naive CD4+ cell counts and diversity were greater in long-lived donors than in aged donors.

Together with a sample-barcoded 5' primer, a J-beta primer mix was included in a second PCR lasting about 7 to 12 cycles. From the 5' RACE reads, TCRdb called clonotypes with MiXCR, one entry per CDR3 protein. Seen here are about 640,000 distinct CDR3 sequences, about 30% observed once, and the top ten hold more than 15%. The sequenced sample consisted of blood. This receptor was taken from a woman over 75 in good health. The genes are TRBV6-1 and TRBJ2-1; TRBD2 matches at 8 bases. The CDR3 DNA sequence: TGTGCCACCGGGGGGGGTGGGGGGCGTGAGCAGTTCTTC. The encoded protein is CATGGGGGREQFF.